A selection of T cell receptor beta chains follows, all from one sample in a study of radiotherapy plus CTLA-4 blockade in lung cancer. Generated by immunoSEQ multiplex PCR, the TCRdb table keeps only in-frame clones and is missing some. This table holds tens of thousands of clones, 75% found once. The source was peripheral blood, collected from a patient treated with radiotherapy plus ipilimumab. These receptors were taken from a human donor with non-small cell lung cancer who had stable disease on radiotherapy plus ipilimumab. Each CDR3 is given with its conserved first and last residue. A D gene is named only where the DNA matches it firmly. Size is omitted from some rows. Given values are once, few, many or a class for expanded clones.

j_call | d_call | clone_size | v_call | cdr3_aa | cdr3_nt
TRBJ2-1 | TRBD2 | . | TRBV14 | CASSGWRGGPGFGNEQFF | TGTGCCAGCAGCGGATGGCGGGGGGGGCCCGGGTTCGGTAATGAGCAGTTCTTC
TRBJ1-1 | . | . | TRBV10-1 | CASSDGQSGTEAFF | TGCGCCAGCAGTGATGGACAGTCCGGCACTGAAGCTTTCTTT
TRBJ1-5 | TRBD1 | . | TRBV29-1 | CSVEETGGQPQHF | TGCAGCGTTGAGGAAACAGGGGGTCAGCCCCAGCATTTT
TRBJ2-7 | . | . | TRBV28 | CASSLGKYEQYF | TGTGCCAGCAGTTTGGGCAAGTACGAGCAGTACTTC
TRBJ1-1 | . | . | TRBV7-2 | CASSLVGGNTEAFF | TGTGCCAGCAGCTTAGTGGGGGGGAACACTGAAGCTTTCTTT
TRBJ1-5 | . | . | TRBV7-2 | CASSLVGTPQPQHF | TGTGCCAGCAGCTTAGTCGGGACACCACAGCCCCAGCATTTT
TRBJ1-2 | TRBD1 | once | TRBV2 | CASSEEGAFGYTF | TGTGCCAGCAGCGAGGAGGGGGCGTTTGGCTACACCTTC
TRBJ2-7 | TRBD1 | . | TRBV7-8 | CATTSGGSYEQYF | TGTGCCACCACCTCAGGGGGTTCCTACGAGCAGTACTTC
TRBJ2-7 | TRBD1 | . | TRBV6-1 | CASLSRDRVYEQYF | TGTGCCAGCTTATCCCGGGACAGGGTTTACGAGCAGTACTTC
TRBJ1-2 | . | . | TRBV2 | CASSGTGLNYGYTF | TGTGCCAGCAGTGGAACAGGCTTAAACTATGGCTACACCTTC
TRBJ1-1 | TRBD1 | . | TRBV5-1 | CASSLGAGGTEAFF | TGCGCCAGCAGCTTGGGGGCAGGGGGCACTGAAGCTTTCTTT
TRBJ2-1 | . | . | TRBV5-5 | CASSLAAASSYNEQFF | TGTGCCAGCAGCTTGGCGGCAGCGAGCTCCTACAATGAGCAGTTCTTC
TRBJ2-7 | . | . | TRBV20-1 | CSGTDSYEQYF | TGCAGTGGGACAGATTCCTACGAGCAGTACTTC
TRBJ2-7 | . | once | TRBV2 | CASKLSRGSGEQYF | TGTGCCAGCAAACTCTCAAGGGGCTCGGGCGAGCAGTACTTC
TRBJ2-3 | TRBD2 | . | TRBV9 | CASSVGLAGGDTQYF | TGTGCCAGCAGCGTAGGGCTAGCGGGGGGAGATACGCAGTATTTT
TRBJ2-1 | . | . | TRBV30 | CAWSGGLFNEQFF | TGTGCCTGGAGCGGAGGACTGTTCAATGAGCAGTTCTTC
TRBJ2-2 | TRBD1 | . | TRBV7-9 | CASSYRGSTGELFF | TGTGCCAGCAGTTACAGGGGATCCACCGGGGAGCTGTTTTTT
TRBJ1-6 | . | . | TRBV5-1 | CASSSGNSPLHF | TGCGCCAGCAGCTCAGGGAATTCACCCCTCCACTTT
TRBJ1-2 | TRBD1 | . | TRBV5-1 | CASSEKTGNYGYTF | TGCGCCAGCAGCGAAAAGACAGGGAACTATGGCTACACCTTC
TRBJ2-7 | . | . | TRBV5-1 | CASSRDIYYEQYF | TGCGCCAGCAGCCGGGACATTTACTACGAGCAGTACTTC
TRBJ2-3 | . | . | TRBV18 | CASSPRPATDTQYF | TGTGCCAGCTCACCACGGCCCGCCACAGATACGCAGTATTTT
TRBJ2-5 | TRBD1 | . | TRBV7-2 | CASSLYRATGGRETQYF | TGTGCCAGCAGCTTATATAGGGCCACAGGGGGGAGGGAGACCCAGTACTTC
TRBJ2-5 | TRBD1 | . | TRBV7-9 | CASSFGQGETQYF | TGTGCCAGCAGCTTCGGACAGGGAGAGACCCAGTACTTC
TRBJ1-4 | . | . | TRBV25-1 | CASSAYSTLREKLFF | TGTGCCAGCAGTGCCTACAGCACATTAAGGGAAAAACTGTTTTTT
TRBJ2-5 | . | . | TRBV9 | CASSPSPGFSGETQYF | TGTGCCAGCAGCCCCAGCCCCGGGTTCAGTGGGGAGACCCAGTACTTC
TRBJ1-1 | . | . | TRBV2 | CASYRQPGAPEAFF | TGTGCCAGCTACAGGCAGCCTGGGGCCCCTGAAGCTTTCTTT
TRBJ2-5 | . | once | TRBV10-1 | CASSESRQVQETQYF | TGCGCCAGCAGTGAGTCTAGACAAGTCCAAGAGACCCAGTACTTC
TRBJ1-1 | . | . | TRBV12-5 | CASGLTVEAFF | TGTGCTAGTGGTTTAACAGTTGAAGCTTTCTTT
TRBJ2-1 | . | . | TRBV7-9 | CAMGHQSNEQFF | TGTGCCATGGGACATCAGTCGAATGAGCAGTTCTTC
TRBJ2-7 | TRBD1 | . | TRBV19 | CASSPRGQGDYEQYF | TGTGCCAGTAGTCCCCGAGGGCAGGGGGACTACGAGCAGTACTTC
TRBJ2-1 | TRBD1 | . | TRBV4-3 | CASSRLPGQGAWEQFF | TGCGCCAGCAGCCGCCTGCCGGGACAGGGGGCCTGGGAGCAGTTCTTC
TRBJ1-5 | TRBD1 | . | TRBV7-8 | CASSLDRGQVDQPQHF | TGTGCCAGCAGCTTAGACAGGGGGCAAGTCGATCAGCCCCAGCATTTT
TRBJ2-1 | TRBD1 | . | TRBV6-1 | CATTGGFYNEQFF | TGTGCCACGACAGGGGGTTTTTACAATGAGCAGTTCTTC
TRBJ2-6 | . | once | TRBV29-1 | CSVPVDSGANVLTF | TGCAGCGTTCCCGTAGACTCTGGGGCCAACGTCCTGACTTTC
TRBJ1-3 | . | . | TRBV5-6 | CASSLAGQYSGNTIYF | TGTGCCAGCAGCTTGGCAGGCCAGTACTCTGGAAACACCATATATTTT
TRBJ2-2 | . | . | TRBV2 | CASSESRFEGELFF | TGTGCCAGCAGTGAATCCAGGTTCGAGGGGGAGCTGTTTTTT
TRBJ2-7 | . | once | TRBV2 | CASSDVRQGLYEQYF | TGTGCCAGCAGTGATGTCCGGCAGGGTTTGTACGAGCAGTACTTC
TRBJ1-1 | . | . | TRBV7-6 | CASTRGHGDTEAFF | TGTGCCAGCACCCGGGGACACGGGGACACTGAAGCTTTCTTT
TRBJ2-7 | TRBD2 | . | TRBV29-1 | CSAGTSGYEQYF | TGCAGCGCCGGGACTAGCGGATACGAGCAGTACTTC
TRBJ2-3 | . | . | TRBV10-3 | CAVGSREVLTDTQYF | TGTGCCGTTGGAAGTAGGGAGGTTCTGACAGATACGCAGTATTTT
TRBJ2-2 | TRBD1 | few | TRBV7-9 | CASSFIGQGNTGELFF | TGTGCCAGCAGCTTCATCGGACAGGGAAACACCGGGGAGCTGTTTTTT
TRBJ1-5 | . | . | TRBV7-2 | CASSLVTGTNSNQPQHF | TGTGCCAGCAGCTTAGTAACAGGGACCAATAGCAATCAGCCCCAGCATTTT
TRBJ1-6 | TRBD1 | once | TRBV19 | CASTLAAQGGSPLHF | TGTGCCAGTACCCTGGCGGCACAGGGGGGATCACCCCTCCACTTT
TRBJ2-1 | . | . | TRBV5-4 | CASSPDFTDEQFF | TGTGCCAGCAGCCCGGACTTCACGGATGAGCAGTTCTTC
TRBJ1-3 | . | few | TRBV30 | CAWSGRTWSDSGNTIYF | TGTGCCTGGAGTGGACGGACATGGAGCGACTCTGGAAACACCATATATTTT
TRBJ1-1 | TRBD1 | . | TRBV11-2 | CASSRGTGSRDTEAFF | TGTGCCAGCAGCCGTGGGACAGGGTCGAGGGACACTGAAGCTTTCTTT
TRBJ2-7 | . | . | TRBV5-6 | CASSLAQGQTYEQYF | TGTGCCAGCAGCTTGGCCCAGGGGCAAACCTACGAGCAGTACTTC